Listed below are T cell receptor beta chains from one sample, sequenced in a study of patients and donors after allogeneic stem cell transplantation. TCRdb itself ran the RT-PCR reads through MiXCR, one entry per CDR3 protein. The data hold hundreds of thousands of distinct CDR3 sequences, with around two fifths observed a single time. The specimen sequenced was blood, either unsorted or a sorted T cell fraction (not recorded which). These receptors originate from a human donor who was either an allogeneic HSCT recipient or a stem cell or donor lymphocyte infusion donor (not recorded which). It is not recorded whose cells these are; they may come from a transplant donor. Both conserved end residues are trimmed from each CDR3. The D gene is left open where the match is weak. Size tells how often a clone was seen (once, few, many) or the class of an expanded clone, and some rows leave it out.

j_gene	d_gene	len	v_gene	abundance	CDR3aa
TRBJ2-3	.	13	TRBV27	few	ASSLGGRYTDTQY
TRBJ1-2	.	12	TRBV12-3/TRBV12-4	.	ASSPIGVNYGYT
TRBJ1-2	TRBD1	11	TRBV7-9	.	ASSLGQGNGYT
TRBJ2-2	TRBD1	13	TRBV5-1	.	ASSLGDSTTGELF
TRBJ1-4	.	14	TRBV4-3	.	ASSQESGGPNEKLF
TRBJ1-5	.	12	TRBV2	few	ASTHRYSNQPQH
TRBJ2-3	.	13	TRBV3-1	.	ASSQSGHRADTQY
TRBJ2-5	.	16	TRBV5-1	.	ASSGQQGWWGQGETQY
TRBJ2-5	.	11	TRBV18	.	ASSPRDVETQY
TRBJ1-5	.	13	TRBV29-1	.	SVLGAPESDQPQH
TRBJ2-7	.	14	TRBV4-3	.	ASSQDWDFKSYEQY
TRBJ1-4	TRBD1	13	TRBV12-3/TRBV12-4	.	ASSPTGGPNEKLF
TRBJ1-6	.	11	TRBV10-3	few	AISDGVLSPLH
TRBJ2-1	TRBD1	12	TRBV12-3/TRBV12-4	few	ASSPPDRGNEQF
TRBJ1-2	.	13	TRBV10-2	.	ASSESPQVNYGYT
TRBJ1-4	.	13	TRBV27	few	ASKSSSGGYEKLF
TRBJ2-3	.	11	TRBV10-3	.	AISEGSTDTQY
TRBJ2-3	.	12	TRBV10-3	.	ATNPDVRADTQY
TRBJ2-3	.	11	TRBV3-1	.	ASSQEGADTQY
TRBJ1-1	TRBD1	12	TRBV4-2	.	ASSTGQGFAEAF
TRBJ2-7	.	11	TRBV4-3	.	ASSQDLEHEQY
TRBJ1-2	.	13	TRBV7-2	.	ASSLAGSIPGGYT
TRBJ1-1	.	12	TRBV12-3/TRBV12-4	few	ASRPGGVNTEAF
TRBJ1-2	.	10	TRBV12-3/TRBV12-4	few	ASGHKGYGYT
TRBJ1-4	TRBD1	14	TRBV12-3/TRBV12-4	.	ASSFDRAATNEKLF
TRBJ1-2	.	11	TRBV12-3/TRBV12-4	few	ASSLQSGDGYT
TRBJ1-6	.	16	TRBV12-3/TRBV12-4	.	ASSFNPLLTVGDSPLH
TRBJ2-1	TRBD1	13	TRBV12-3/TRBV12-4	few	ASSFKQGAVNEQF
TRBJ2-5	TRBD2	14	TRBV4-1	once	ASSQLRTRTRETQY
TRBJ1-4	TRBD1	11	TRBV20-1	.	SATGTGDEKLF
TRBJ2-5	TRBD1	13	TRBV24-1	.	ATSDPRTGGRTQY
TRBJ1-1	TRBD1	13	TRBV7-8	.	ASSIPTGMNTEAF
TRBJ1-6	.	13	TRBV7-2	.	ASSLDRFYNSPLH
TRBJ1-1	.	12	TRBV7-2	.	ASRTDRQNTEAF
TRBJ1-1	.	12	TRBV10-3	few	AISLGPGNTEAF
TRBJ1-4	.	13	TRBV12-3/TRBV12-4	.	ASSLEVSRNEKLF